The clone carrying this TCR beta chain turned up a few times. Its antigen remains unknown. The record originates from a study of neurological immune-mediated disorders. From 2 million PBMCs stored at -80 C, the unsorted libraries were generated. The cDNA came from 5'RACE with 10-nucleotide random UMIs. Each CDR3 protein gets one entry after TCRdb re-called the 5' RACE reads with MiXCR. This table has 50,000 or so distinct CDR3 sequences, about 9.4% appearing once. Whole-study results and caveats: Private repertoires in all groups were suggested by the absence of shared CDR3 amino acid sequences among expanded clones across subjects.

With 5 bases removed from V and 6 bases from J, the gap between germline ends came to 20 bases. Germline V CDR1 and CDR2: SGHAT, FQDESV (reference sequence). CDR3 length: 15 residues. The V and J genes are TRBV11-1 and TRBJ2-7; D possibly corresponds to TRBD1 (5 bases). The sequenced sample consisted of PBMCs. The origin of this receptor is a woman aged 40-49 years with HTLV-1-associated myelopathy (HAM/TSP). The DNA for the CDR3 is TGTGCCAGCAGCAGAGAAGGGGCAGAACTACTCGAGCAGTACTTC. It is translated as CASSREGAELLEQYF.